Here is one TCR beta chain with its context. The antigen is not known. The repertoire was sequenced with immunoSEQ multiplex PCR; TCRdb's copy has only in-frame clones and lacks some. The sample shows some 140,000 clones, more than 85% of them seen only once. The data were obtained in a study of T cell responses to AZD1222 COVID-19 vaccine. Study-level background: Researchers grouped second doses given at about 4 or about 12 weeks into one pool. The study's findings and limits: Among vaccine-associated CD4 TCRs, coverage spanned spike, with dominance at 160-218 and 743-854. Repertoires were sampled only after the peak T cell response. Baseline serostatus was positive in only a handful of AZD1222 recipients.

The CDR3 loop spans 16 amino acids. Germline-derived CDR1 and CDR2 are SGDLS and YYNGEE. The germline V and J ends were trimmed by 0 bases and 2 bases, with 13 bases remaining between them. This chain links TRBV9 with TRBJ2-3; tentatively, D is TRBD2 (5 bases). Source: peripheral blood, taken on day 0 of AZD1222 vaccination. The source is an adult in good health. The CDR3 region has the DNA TGTGCCAGCAGCGTAGTGGCGGGCGCGGTCACAGATACGCAGTATTTT. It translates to CASSVVAGAVTDTQYF.